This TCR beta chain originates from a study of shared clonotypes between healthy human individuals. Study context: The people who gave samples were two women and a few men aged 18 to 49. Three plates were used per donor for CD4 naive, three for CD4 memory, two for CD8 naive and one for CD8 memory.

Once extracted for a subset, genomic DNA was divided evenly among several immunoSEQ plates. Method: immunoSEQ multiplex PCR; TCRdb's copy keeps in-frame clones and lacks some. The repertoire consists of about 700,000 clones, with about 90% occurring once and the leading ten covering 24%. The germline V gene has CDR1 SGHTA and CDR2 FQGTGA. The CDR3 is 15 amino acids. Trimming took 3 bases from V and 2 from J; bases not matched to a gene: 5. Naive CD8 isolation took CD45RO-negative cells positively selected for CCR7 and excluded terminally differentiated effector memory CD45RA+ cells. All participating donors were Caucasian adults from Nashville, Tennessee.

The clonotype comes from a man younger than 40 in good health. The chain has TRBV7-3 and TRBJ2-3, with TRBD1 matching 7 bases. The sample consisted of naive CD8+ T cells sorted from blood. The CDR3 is CASSFEGAFTDTQYF. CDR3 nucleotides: TGTGCCAGCAGCTTTGAGGGGGCGTTCACAGATACGCAGTATTTT.